The 4 T cell receptor beta chains given below trace back to one sample, sequenced in a study of OX40 agonist ivuxolimab in advanced cancers. TCRdb's copy holds only in-frame clones and misses some; the assay was immunoSEQ multiplex PCR. This sample yields about 110,000 clones, of which approximately 90% are seen a single time; about 0.67% belongs to the top ten. Sequenced here: CD4+ or CD8+ T cells sorted from blood, sampled in a trial of the OX40 agonist ivuxolimab. These receptors were obtained from an adult with an advanced solid tumor such as melanoma, head and neck, liver or kidney cancer.

V and J are TRBV7-8 and TRBJ1-1, with D uncertain. The CDR3 contains 13 residues. Trimming stripped 5 bases from V and 5 bases from J, with 12 bases between. The germline gives CDR1 SGHVS, CDR2 FQNEAQ. CDR3 region: CASSASRRTEAFF. For the CDR3, the DNA is TGTGCCAGCAGCGCCTCTAGGAGGACTGAAGCTTTCTTT.

Only one count was recorded for this clone. The chain combines TRBV5-1 with TRBJ2-1; the D gene is possibly TRBD2 (5 bases). V was shortened by 0 bases and J by 3 bases, with 13 bases between the two germline ends. The CDR3 covers 16 residues. Germline CDR1 and CDR2: SGHRS and YFSETQ. In DNA form, the CDR3 reads TGCGCCAGCAGCTTGGCCGGTTTGGCGGGCTACAATGAGCAGTTCTTC. The encoded protein is CASSLAGLAGYNEQFF. Full variable domain (outside the CDR3, taken from reference TRBV5-1 and TRBJ2-1): KAGVTQTPRYLIKTRGQQVTLSCSPISGHRSVSWYQQTPGQGLQFLFEYFSETQRNKGNFPGRFSGRQFSNSRSEMNVSTLELGDSALYLCASSLAGLAGYNEQFFGPGTRLTVL.

V gene TRBV25-1 combines with J gene TRBJ2-5; TRBD1 matches at 10 bases. CDR1 is MGHDK and CDR2 is SYGVNS in the germline V gene. The V and J ends lost 10 bases and 4 bases, in that order; junction bases with no gene match: 12. This CDR3 is built from 15 residues. The CDR3 sequence is CATRQGAINSETQYF. The DNA of the CDR3 is TGTGCCACCCGACAGGGGGCCATAAATTCAGAGACCCAGTACTTC.

This chain uses TRBV11-1 with TRBJ2-5; D gene ambiguous. Germline values: CDR1 SGHAT, CDR2 FQDESV (reference sequence). The CDR3 totals 11 residues. The V gene lost 2 bases and the J gene lost 5 bases, with 3 bases spanning the gap. CDR3 amino acids: CASSLLETQYF. In DNA form, the CDR3 reads TGTGCCAGCAGCTTATTGGAGACCCAGTACTTC.